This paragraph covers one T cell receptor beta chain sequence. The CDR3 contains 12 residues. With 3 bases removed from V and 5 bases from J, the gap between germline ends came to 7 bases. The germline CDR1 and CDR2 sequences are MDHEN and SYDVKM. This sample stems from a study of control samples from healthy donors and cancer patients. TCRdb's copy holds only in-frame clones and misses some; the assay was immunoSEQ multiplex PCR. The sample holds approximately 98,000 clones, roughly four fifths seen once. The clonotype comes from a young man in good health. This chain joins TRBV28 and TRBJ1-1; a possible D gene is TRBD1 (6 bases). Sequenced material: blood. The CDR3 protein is CASSFQGTEAFF. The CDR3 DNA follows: TGTGCCAGCAGTTTTCAGGGGACTGAAGCTTTCTTT.